One and the same sample provided the 6 T cell receptor beta chains below, sequenced in a study of glioma-infiltrating T cells after dendritic cell vaccination. This table comes from immunoSEQ multiplex PCR, and its TCRdb copy is limited to in-frame clones, with some not included. This repertoire shows 70,000 to 100,000 clones, over 80% found once; its top ten account for 5.5% to 8%. As for time point: after dendritic cell vaccination, including at tumor progression/relapse. The starting material was blood, obtained after dendritic cell vaccination. Source of these receptors: a human donor with glioblastoma.

V is TRBV6-6 and J is TRBJ2-3, with D hard to call. CDR3 size: 14 residues. V lost 5 bases and J 2 bases, leaving 11 bases between the germline ends. Germline lookup yields CDR1 MNHNY and CDR2 SVGAGI (reference sequence). CDR3 nucleotides: TGTGCCAGCAGTATCGACTTGAACACAGATACGCAGTATTTT. Translating it yields CASSIDLNTDTQYF.

This chain links TRBV30 with TRBJ2-3; 9 bases align to TRBD2. Trimming at V came to 1 base and at J to 6 bases, leaving 2 bases not matched to a gene. The V gene's germline CDR1 is GTSNPN and CDR2 SVGIG (reference sequence). There are 13 residues in the CDR3. CDR3: CAWSASGDDTQYF. The CDR3 DNA reads TGTGCCTGGAGTGCTAGCGGGGACGATACGCAGTATTTT.

As concerns this clone: Other DNA sequences of this sample code for an identical CDR3. The V gene is TRBV5-1, the J gene TRBJ2-7, with D possibly TRBD2 on 5 matching bases. The CDR3 covers 13 residues. Germline loops: CDR1 SGHRS, CDR2 YFSETQ. V dropped 4 bases and J dropped 4 bases, with 12 bases sitting between them. CDR3 amino acids: CASSPLGEYEQYF. The DNA for the CDR3 is TGCGCCAGCAGCCCCCTCGGGGAATACGAGCAGTACTTC.

The sample holds a few counts of this clone. V gene TRBV19 combines with J gene TRBJ1-1; 7 nucleotides line up with TRBD1. There are 14 residues in the CDR3. Trimming cost V 7 bases and J 10 bases; bases outside gene matches: 15. Per the germline V gene, CDR1 is LNHDA and CDR2 is SQIVND (reference sequence). The CDR3 DNA follows: TGTGCCAGTACTTCGCTTGGCGAGGGGGCTCCAGCTTTCTTT. Encoded protein: CASTSLGEGAPAFF.

The count of this clone is one. This chain links TRBV5-6 with TRBJ1-1, with D possibly matching TRBD1 (6 bases). Germline V CDR1 and CDR2: SGHDT, YYEEEE. V was trimmed by 6 bases and J by 4 bases, leaving 19 bases between them. The CDR3 has 15 amino acids. The CDR3 here is CASINRVIMATEAFF. In DNA, the CDR3 is TGTGCCAGCATCAACAGGGTTATCATGGCCACTGAAGCTTTCTTT.

The genes are TRBV29-1 and TRBJ1-1; 11 nucleotides line up with TRBD1. V was pared by 6 bases and J by 5 bases, with 8 bases of the junction left unmatched. Germline values: CDR1 SQVTM, CDR2 ANQGSEA. This CDR3 region has 14 residues. The CDR3 here is CSVTYGTGGTEAFF. CDR3 DNA: TGCAGCGTCACGTACGGGACAGGGGGGACTGAAGCTTTCTTT.